This T cell receptor beta chain was retrieved from a study of identical twins. Findings and limits, study-wide: Invariant populations such as MAIT and iNKT cells could partly muddle zero-insertion analyses.

In TCRdb, the 5' RACE reads were re-called with MiXCR into one record per CDR3 protein. The sample has about 690,000 distinct CDR3 sequences; less than 7% are singletons. V lost 9 bases and J lost 1, with 18 bases in between. The germline V gene has CDR1 KGHDR and CDR2 SFDVKD. The CDR3 is 16 amino acids. Note on this clonotype: Its specificity is not known.

The chain couples TRBV24-1 to TRBJ2-1; D possibly uses TRBD1 or TRBD2 (5 bases each). This clonotype originated in a young man in good health. The source material was naive T cells sorted from blood. CDR3 sequence (DNA): TGTGCCACCGCTCCGGGGCGGCTTAGTTCCTACAATGAGCAGTTCTTC. Its protein is CATAPGRLSSYNEQFF.